This T cell receptor beta chain was documented in a study of T cell responses to AZD1222 COVID-19 vaccine. Study results and caveats: Unmutated regions of variants are reportedly targeted by nearly half of spike-specific TCRs. Clonal diversity may have been underestimated, and the donors were mostly white British, with more females than males.

Sequencing was performed with immunoSEQ multiplex PCR; in TCRdb, only in-frame clones are kept and a portion is missing. The sample has 66,000 or so clones; approximately 85% are singletons. Germline CDR1 is GTSNPN and CDR2 is SVGIG (reference sequence). V dropped 0 bases and J dropped 5 bases, with 7 bases sitting between them. CDR3 length: 13 residues. This clone was picked up one time. What it binds is unknown. The source was peripheral blood, collected on day 0 of MenACWY control vaccination. The sequence was collected from an adult in good health. V gene TRBV30 combines with J gene TRBJ2-2; D gene unclear. The CDR3 is CAWSVVSTGELFF. The CDR3 DNA reads TGTGCCTGGAGTGTGGTTAGTACCGGGGAGCTGTTTTTT.